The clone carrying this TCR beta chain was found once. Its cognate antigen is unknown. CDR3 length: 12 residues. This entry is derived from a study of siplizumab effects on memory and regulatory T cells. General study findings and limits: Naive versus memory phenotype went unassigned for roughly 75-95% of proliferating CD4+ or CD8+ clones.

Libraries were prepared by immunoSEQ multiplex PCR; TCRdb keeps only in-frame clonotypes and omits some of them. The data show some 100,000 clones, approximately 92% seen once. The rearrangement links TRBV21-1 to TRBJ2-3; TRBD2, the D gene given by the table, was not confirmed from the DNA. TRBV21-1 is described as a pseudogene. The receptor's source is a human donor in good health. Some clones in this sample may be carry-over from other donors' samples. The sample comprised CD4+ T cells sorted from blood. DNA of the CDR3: TGTGCCAGCACAACGAGGGGGGGTACGCAGTATTTT. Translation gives CASTTRGGTQYF.